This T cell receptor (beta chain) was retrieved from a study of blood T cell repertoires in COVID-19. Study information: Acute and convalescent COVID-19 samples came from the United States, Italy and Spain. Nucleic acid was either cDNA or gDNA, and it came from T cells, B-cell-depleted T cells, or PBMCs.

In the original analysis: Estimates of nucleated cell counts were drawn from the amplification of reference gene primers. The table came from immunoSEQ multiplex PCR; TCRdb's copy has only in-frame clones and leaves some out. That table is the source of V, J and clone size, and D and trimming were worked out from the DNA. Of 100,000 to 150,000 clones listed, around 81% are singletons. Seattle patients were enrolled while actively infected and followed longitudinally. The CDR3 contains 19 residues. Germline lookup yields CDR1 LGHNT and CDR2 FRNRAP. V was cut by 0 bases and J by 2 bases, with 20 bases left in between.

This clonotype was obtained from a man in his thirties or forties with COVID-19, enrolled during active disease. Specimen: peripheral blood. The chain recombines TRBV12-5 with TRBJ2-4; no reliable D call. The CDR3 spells CASGLVLAHPGESKNIQYF. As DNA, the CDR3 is TGTGCTAGTGGTTTGGTACTGGCGCACCCCGGAGAGTCCAAAAACATTCAGTACTTC.